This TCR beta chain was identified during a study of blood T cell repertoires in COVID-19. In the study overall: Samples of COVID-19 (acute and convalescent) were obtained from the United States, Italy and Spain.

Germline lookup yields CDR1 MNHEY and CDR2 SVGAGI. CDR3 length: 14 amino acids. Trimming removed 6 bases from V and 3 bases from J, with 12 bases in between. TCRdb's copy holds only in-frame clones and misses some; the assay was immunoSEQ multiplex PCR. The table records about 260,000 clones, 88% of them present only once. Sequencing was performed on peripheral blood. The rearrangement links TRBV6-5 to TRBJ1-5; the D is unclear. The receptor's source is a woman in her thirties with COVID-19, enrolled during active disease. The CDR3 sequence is CASRRGMDNQPQHF. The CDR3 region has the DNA TGTGCCAGCAGAAGAGGTATGGACAATCAGCCCCAGCATTTT.